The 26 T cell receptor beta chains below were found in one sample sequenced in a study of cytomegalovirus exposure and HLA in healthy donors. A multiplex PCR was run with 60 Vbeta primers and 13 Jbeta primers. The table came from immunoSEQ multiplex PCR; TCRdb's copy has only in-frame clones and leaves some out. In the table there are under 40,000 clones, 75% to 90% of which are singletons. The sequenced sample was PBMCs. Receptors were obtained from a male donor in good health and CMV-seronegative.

The CDR3 spells CASSQARTSGSGDDEQYF. The CDR3 DNA reads TGCGCCAGCAGCCAAGCTCGGACTAGCGGGAGTGGGGACGACGAGCAGTACTTC. The chain links TRBV4-1 to TRBJ2-7; 13 bases agree with TRBD2. The CDR3 has 18 amino acids. Losses at the gene ends were 1 base for V and 5 bases for J; bases not matched to a gene: 11. CDR1 is MGHRA, CDR2 YSYEKL, per germline.

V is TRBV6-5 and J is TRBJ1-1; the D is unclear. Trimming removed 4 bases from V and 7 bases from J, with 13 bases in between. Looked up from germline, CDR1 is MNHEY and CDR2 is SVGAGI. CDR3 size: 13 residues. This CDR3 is CASSSTPDGEAFF. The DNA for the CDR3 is TGTGCCAGCAGTTCGACACCTGACGGTGAAGCTTTCTTT.

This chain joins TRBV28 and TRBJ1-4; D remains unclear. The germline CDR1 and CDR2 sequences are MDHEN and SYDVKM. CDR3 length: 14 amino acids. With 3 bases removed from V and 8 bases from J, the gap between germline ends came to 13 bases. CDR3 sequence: CASSLGGWGEKLFF. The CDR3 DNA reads TGTGCCAGCAGTTTGGGAGGGTGGGGAGAAAAACTGTTTTTT.

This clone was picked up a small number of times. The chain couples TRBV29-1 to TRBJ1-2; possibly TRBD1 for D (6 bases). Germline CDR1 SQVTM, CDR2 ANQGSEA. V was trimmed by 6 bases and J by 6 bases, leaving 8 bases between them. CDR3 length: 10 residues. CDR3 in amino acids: CSVAGDGYTF. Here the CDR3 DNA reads TGCAGCGTGGCAGGGGATGGCTACACCTTC. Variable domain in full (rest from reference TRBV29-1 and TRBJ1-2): SAVISQKPSRDICQRGTSLTIQCQVDSQVTMMFWYRQQPGQSLTLIATANQGSEATYESGFVIDKFPISRPNLTFSTLTVSNMSPEDSSIYLCSVAGDGYTFGSGTRLTVV.

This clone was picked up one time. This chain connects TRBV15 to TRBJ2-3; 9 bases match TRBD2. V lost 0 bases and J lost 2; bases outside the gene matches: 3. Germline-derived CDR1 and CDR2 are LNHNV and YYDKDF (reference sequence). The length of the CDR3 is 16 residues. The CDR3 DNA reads TGTGCCACCAGCAGAGAGCTAGCGGGGACCACAGATACGCAGTATTTT. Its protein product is CATSRELAGTTDTQYF.

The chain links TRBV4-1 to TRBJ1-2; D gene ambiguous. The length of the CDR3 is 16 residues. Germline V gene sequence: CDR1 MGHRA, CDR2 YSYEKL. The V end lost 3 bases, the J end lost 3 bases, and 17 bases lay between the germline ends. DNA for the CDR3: TGCGCCAGCAGCCAGCTCCGAGGCCTTGGAGACTATGGCTACACCTTC. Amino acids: CASSQLRGLGDYGYTF.

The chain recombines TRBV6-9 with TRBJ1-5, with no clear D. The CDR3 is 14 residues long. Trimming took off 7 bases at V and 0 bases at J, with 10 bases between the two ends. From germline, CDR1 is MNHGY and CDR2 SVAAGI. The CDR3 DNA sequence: TGTGCCAGCAACGGCGGCATTAGCAATCAGCCCCAGCATTTT. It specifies CASNGGISNQPQHF.

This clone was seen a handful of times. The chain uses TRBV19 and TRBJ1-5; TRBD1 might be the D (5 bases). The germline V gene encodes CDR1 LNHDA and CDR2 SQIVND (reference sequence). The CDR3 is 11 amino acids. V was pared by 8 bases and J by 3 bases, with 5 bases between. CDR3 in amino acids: CASGHNQPQHF. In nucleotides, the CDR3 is TGTGCCAGTGGACACAATCAGCCCCAGCATTTT. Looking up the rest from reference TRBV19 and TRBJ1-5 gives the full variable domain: DGGITQSPKYLFRKEGQNVTLSCEQNLNHDAMYWYRQDPGQGLRLIYYSQIVNDFQKGDIAEGYSVSREKKESFPLTVTSAQKNPTAFYLCASGHNQPQHFGDGTRLSIL.

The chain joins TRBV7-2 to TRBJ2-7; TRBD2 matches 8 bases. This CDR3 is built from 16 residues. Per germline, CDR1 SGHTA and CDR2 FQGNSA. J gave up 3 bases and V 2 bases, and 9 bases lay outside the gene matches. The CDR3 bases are TGTGCCAGCAGCTTATGGGTCACTAGCGGTTACTACGAGCAGTACTTC. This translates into CASSLWVTSGYYEQYF.

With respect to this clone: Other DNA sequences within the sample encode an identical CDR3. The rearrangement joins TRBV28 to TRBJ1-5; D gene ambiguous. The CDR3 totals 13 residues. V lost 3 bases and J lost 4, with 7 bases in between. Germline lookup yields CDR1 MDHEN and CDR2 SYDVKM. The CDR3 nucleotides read TGTGCCAGCAGTTTTTCCAGTAATCAGCCCCAGCATTTT. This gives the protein CASSFSSNQPQHF.

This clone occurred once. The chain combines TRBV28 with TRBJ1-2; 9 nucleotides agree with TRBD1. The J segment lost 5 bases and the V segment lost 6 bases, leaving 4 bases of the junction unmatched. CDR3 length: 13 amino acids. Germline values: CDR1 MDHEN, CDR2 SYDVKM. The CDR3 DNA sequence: TGTGCCAGCAGATCGACAGGGGGGTATGGCTACACCTTC. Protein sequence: CASRSTGGYGYTF.

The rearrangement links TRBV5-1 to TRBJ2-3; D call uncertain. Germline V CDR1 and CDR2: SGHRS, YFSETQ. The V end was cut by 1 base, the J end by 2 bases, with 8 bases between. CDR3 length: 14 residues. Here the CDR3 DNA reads TGCGCCAGCAGCTTGTTTACAGCCACAGATACGCAGTATTTT. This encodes CASSLFTATDTQYF.

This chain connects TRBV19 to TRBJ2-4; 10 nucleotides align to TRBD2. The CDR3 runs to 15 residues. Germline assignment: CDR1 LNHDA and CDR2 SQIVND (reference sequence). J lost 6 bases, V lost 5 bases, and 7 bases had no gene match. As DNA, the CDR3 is TGTGCCAGTAGTCAAACCGGGACTAGCGCAAACATTCAGTACTTC. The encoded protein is CASSQTGTSANIQYF.

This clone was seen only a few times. The CDR3 loop reads CSVSGTPSSGANVLTF. CDR3 in DNA: TGCAGCGTTTCAGGGACACCAAGCTCTGGGGCCAACGTCCTGACTTTC. The chain couples TRBV29-1 to TRBJ2-6, with a possible D match to TRBD1 (6 bases). V lost 5 bases and J lost 0, with 14 bases in between. Per germline, CDR1 SQVTM and CDR2 ANQGSEA. The CDR3 covers 16 residues. Full variable domain (remainder filled in from reference TRBV29-1 and TRBJ2-6): SAVISQKPSRDICQRGTSLTIQCQVDSQVTMMFWYRQQPGQSLTLIATANQGSEATYESGFVIDKFPISRPNLTFSTLTVSNMSPEDSSIYLCSVSGTPSSGANVLTFGAGSRLTVL.

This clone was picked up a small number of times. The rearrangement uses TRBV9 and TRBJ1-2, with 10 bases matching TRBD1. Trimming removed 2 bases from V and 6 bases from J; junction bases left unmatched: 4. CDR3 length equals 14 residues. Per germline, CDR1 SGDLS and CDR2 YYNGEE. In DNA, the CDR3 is TGTGCCAGCAGCGTGGGGACAGGGGCGGATGGCTACACCTTC. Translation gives CASSVGTGADGYTF. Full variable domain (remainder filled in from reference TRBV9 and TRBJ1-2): DSGVTQTPKHLITATGQRVTLRCSPRSGDLSVYWYQQSLDQGLQFLIQYYNGEERAKGNILERFSAQQFPDLHSELNLSSLELGDSALYFCASSVGTGADGYTFGSGTRLTVV.

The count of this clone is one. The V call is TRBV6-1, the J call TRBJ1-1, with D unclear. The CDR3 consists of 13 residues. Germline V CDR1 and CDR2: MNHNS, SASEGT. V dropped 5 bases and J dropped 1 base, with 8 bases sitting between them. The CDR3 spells CASSRWANTEAFF. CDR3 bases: TGTGCCAGCAGTCGGTGGGCGAACACTGAAGCTTTCTTT.

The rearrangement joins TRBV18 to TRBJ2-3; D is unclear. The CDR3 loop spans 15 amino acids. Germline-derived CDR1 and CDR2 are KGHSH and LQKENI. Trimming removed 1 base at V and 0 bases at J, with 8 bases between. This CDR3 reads CASSPLSGSTDTQYF. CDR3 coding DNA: TGTGCCAGCTCACCACTGTCGGGTAGCACAGATACGCAGTATTTT.

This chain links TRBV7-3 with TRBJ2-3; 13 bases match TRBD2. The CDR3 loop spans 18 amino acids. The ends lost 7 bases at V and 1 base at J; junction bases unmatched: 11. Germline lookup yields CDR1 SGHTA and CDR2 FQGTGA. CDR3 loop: CASTYWTSGGPRTDTQYF. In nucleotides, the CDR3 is TGTGCCAGCACTTACTGGACTAGCGGGGGACCTCGCACAGATACGCAGTATTTT.

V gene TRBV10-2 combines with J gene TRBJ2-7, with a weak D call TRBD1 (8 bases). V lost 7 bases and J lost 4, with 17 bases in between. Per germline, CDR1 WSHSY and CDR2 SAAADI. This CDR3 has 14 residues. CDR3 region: CASNKGQGGYEQYF. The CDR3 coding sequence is TGCGCCAGCAACAAAGGACAGGGAGGGTACGAGCAGTACTTC.

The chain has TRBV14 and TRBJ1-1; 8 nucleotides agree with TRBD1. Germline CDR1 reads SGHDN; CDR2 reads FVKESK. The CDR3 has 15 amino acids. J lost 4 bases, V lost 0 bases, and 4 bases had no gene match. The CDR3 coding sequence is TGTGCCAGCAGCCAAGACAGGGGGCCGGGCACTGAAGCTTTCTTT. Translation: CASSQDRGPGTEAFF.

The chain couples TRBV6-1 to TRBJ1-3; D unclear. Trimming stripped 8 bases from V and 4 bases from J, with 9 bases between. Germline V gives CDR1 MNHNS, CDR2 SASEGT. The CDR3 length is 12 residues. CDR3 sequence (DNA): TGTGCCAGCGTCCCGTCCGGAAACACCATATATTTT. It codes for CASVPSGNTIYF.

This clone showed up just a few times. CDR3 bases: TGCAGCGTTGAGGCTGGAGGATGGGGCTACACCTTC. Its translation is CSVEAGGWGYTF. V is TRBV29-1 and J is TRBJ1-2, with no clear D. V was clipped by 3 bases and J by 8 bases, with 13 bases between them. Germline CDR1 is SQVTM and CDR2 is ANQGSEA. The CDR3 has 12 amino acids.

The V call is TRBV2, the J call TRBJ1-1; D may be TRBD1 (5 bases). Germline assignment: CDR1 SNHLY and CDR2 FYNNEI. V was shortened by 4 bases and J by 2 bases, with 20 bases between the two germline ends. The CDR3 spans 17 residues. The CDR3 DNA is TGTGCCAGCAGTGTTAGGCAGGGATTCTCTGAAAACACTGAAGCTTTCTTT. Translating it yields CASSVRQGFSENTEAFF.

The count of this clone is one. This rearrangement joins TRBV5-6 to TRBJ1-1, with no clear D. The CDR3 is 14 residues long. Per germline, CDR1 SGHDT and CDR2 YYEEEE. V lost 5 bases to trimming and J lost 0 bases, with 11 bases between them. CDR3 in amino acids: CASSPDMMNTEAFF. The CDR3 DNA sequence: TGTGCCAGCAGTCCAGATATGATGAACACTGAAGCTTTCTTT.

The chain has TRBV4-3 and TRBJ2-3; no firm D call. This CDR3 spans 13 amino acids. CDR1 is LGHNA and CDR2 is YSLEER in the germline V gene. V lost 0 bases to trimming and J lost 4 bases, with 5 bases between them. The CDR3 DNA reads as TGCGCCAGCAGCCAAGACGTCGCAGATACGCAGTATTTT. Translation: CASSQDVADTQYF.

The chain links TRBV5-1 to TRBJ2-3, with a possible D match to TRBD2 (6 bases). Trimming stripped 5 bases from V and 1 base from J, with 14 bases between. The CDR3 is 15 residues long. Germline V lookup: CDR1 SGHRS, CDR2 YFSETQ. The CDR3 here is CASRELAAGTDTQYF. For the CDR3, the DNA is TGCGCCAGCAGGGAACTAGCTGCTGGCACAGATACGCAGTATTTT. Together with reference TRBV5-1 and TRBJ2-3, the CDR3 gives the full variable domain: KAGVTQTPRYLIKTRGQQVTLSCSPISGHRSVSWYQQTPGQGLQFLFEYFSETQRNKGNFPGRFSGRQFSNSRSEMNVSTLELGDSALYLCASRELAAGTDTQYFGPGTRLTVL.